Listed below are T cell receptor beta chains from one sample, sequenced in a study of T cell responses to AZD1222 COVID-19 vaccine. Assay used: immunoSEQ multiplex PCR; TCRdb lists only in-frame clones, some missing. This sample yields about 140,000 clones, of which approximately 90% are seen a single time; about 4.5% belongs to the top ten. Sequenced here: peripheral blood, sampled on day 0 of AZD1222 vaccination. The origin of the receptors is an adult in good health. The CDR3 runs from the conserved cysteine through the conserved F or W. Fields, in order: D gene, J gene, clone size, V gene, CDR3 protein, CDR3 DNA. The D gene is left open where the match is weak. Where a row states a size, it is once, few, many or the class of an expanded clone; other rows omit it.

D: TRBD1; J: TRBJ1-5; size: -; V: TRBV19; CDR3: CASSIAGTGNQPQHF; DNA: TGTGCCAGTAGTATAGCCGGGACAGGCAATCAGCCCCAGCATTTT
D: TRBD2; J: TRBJ2-2; size: few; V: TRBV3-1/TRBV3-2; CDR3: CASSLQIAGTNTGELFF; DNA: TGTGCCAGCAGCCTCCAAATAGCGGGAACGAACACCGGGGAGCTGTTTTTT
D: -; J: TRBJ1-5; size: -; V: TRBV4-1; CDR3: CASSQYNSNQPQHF; DNA: TGCGCCAGCAGCCAATACAATAGCAATCAGCCCCAGCATTTT
D: -; J: TRBJ2-1; size: -; V: TRBV2; CDR3: CASSDRSNEQFF; DNA: TGTGCCAGCAGTGACCGGTCGAATGAGCAGTTCTTC
D: TRBD1; J: TRBJ2-2; size: -; V: TRBV2; CDR3: CASSATTGGPGELFF; DNA: TGTGCCAGCAGTGCGACGACAGGGGGCCCCGGGGAGCTGTTTTTT
D: -; J: TRBJ1-1; size: -; V: TRBV5-1; CDR3: CASSLSPRRGIGGVNTEAFF; DNA: TGCGCCAGCAGCTTATCACCTCGGAGGGGTATAGGGGGGGTGAACACTGAAGCTTTCTTT
D: TRBD2; J: TRBJ2-3; size: -; V: TRBV5-1; CDR3: CASSFVAGPSTDTQYF; DNA: TGCGCCAGCAGCTTCGTAGCGGGGCCGAGCACAGATACGCAGTATTTT
D: TRBD2; J: TRBJ2-7; size: -; V: TRBV19; CDR3: CASSRTGGLAGVFYEQYF; DNA: TGTGCCAGTAGTAGGACAGGGGGACTAGCGGGAGTCTTCTACGAGCAGTACTTC
D: -; J: TRBJ2-3; size: -; V: TRBV7-2; CDR3: CASSLTAPFTDTQYF; DNA: TGTGCCAGCAGCTTAACTGCACCTTTCACAGATACGCAGTATTTT
D: -; J: TRBJ2-5; size: -; V: TRBV6-6; CDR3: CASSPVSIQETQYF; DNA: TGTGCCAGCTCCCCCGTATCGATCCAAGAGACCCAGTACTTC
D: -; J: TRBJ2-1; size: -; V: TRBV28; CDR3: CASSRRVVEPYNEQFF; DNA: TGTGCCAGCAGCCGCCGAGTTGTGGAGCCGTACAATGAGCAGTTCTTC